These T cell receptor beta chains were read from a single sample in a study of blood T cell repertoires in COVID-19. Here immunoSEQ multiplex PCR was the method, and the copy in TCRdb shows in-frame clones only, minus some. The sample lists some 390,000 clones; about 87% were seen once. Sequencing was carried out using peripheral blood. The receptors originated from a woman aged 55-75 years with COVID-19, enrolled during active disease. The CDR3 runs from the conserved cysteine through the conserved F or W. D genes are given only for firm matches. The listing skips clone size in some rows; elsewhere it reads once, few, many or a size class.

V: TRBV5-1
D: TRBD1
size: .
J: TRBJ2-3
DNA: TGCGCCAGCAGCCTCGTTGGGACAGGGGTGAGGACAGATACGCAGTATTTT
CDR3: CASSLVGTGVRTDTQYF

V: TRBV7-6
D: .
size: .
J: TRBJ1-3
DNA: TGTGCCAGCAGCCCCCTGGAGGGAAGATCAGGAAACACCATATATTTT
CDR3: CASSPLEGRSGNTIYF

V: TRBV5-1
D: .
size: .
J: TRBJ1-5
DNA: TGCGCCAGCAGCTTGGCCGGGGGATATCAGCCCCAGCATTTT
CDR3: CASSLAGGYQPQHF

V: TRBV30
D: .
size: .
J: TRBJ2-4
DNA: TGTGCTTGCTCTAAGTCCTTGGTGGAGGCGGACATTCAGTACTTC
CDR3: CACSKSLVEADIQYF

V: TRBV19
D: .
size: .
J: TRBJ2-2
DNA: TGTGCCAGTATTAGGACGGGATTCACCGGGGAGCTGTTTTTT
CDR3: CASIRTGFTGELFF

V: TRBV18
D: .
size: .
J: TRBJ2-5
DNA: TGTGCCAGCTCACCACCGAACGGGAGACAAGAGACCCAGTACTTC
CDR3: CASSPPNGRQETQYF

V: TRBV28
D: .
size: .
J: TRBJ1-2
DNA: TGTGCCAGCAGACACCGTCTAGGTAGATATGGCTACACCTTC
CDR3: CASRHRLGRYGYTF

V: TRBV7-9
D: TRBD1
size: few
J: TRBJ2-1
DNA: TGTGCCAGCAGCTCCCGACAGGGTTCAAGCTCCTACAATGAGCAGTTCTTC
CDR3: CASSSRQGSSSYNEQFF

V: TRBV7-8
D: .
size: few
J: TRBJ2-1
DNA: TGTGCCAGCAGCTTTACCGGGGGTAATGAGCAGTTCTTC
CDR3: CASSFTGGNEQFF

V: TRBV11-2
D: .
size: .
J: TRBJ2-2
DNA: TGTGCCAGCAGCTTAGGCCTAGCGACCGGGGAGCTGTTTTTT
CDR3: CASSLGLATGELFF

V: TRBV4-1
D: TRBD1
size: .
J: TRBJ1-2
DNA: TGCGCCAGCAGCCAAGAGACGGGGACAGGGAGACCGAACTATGGCTACACCTTC
CDR3: CASSQETGTGRPNYGYTF

V: TRBV10-3
D: TRBD2
size: .
J: TRBJ2-5
DNA: TGTGCCATTAGCGGGGGATCCATGGAGACCCAGTACTTC
CDR3: CAISGGSMETQYF

V: TRBV10-2
D: TRBD2
size: .
J: TRBJ2-1
DNA: TGCGCCAGCAGAACTAGCGATCGCTACAATGAGCAGTTCTTC
CDR3: CASRTSDRYNEQFF

V: TRBV6-5
D: .
size: .
J: TRBJ1-5
DNA: TGTGCCAGCAGTTATCGGTTTACAGACGATCAGCCCCAGCATTTT
CDR3: CASSYRFTDDQPQHF

V: TRBV6-5
D: TRBD1
size: few
J: TRBJ1-2
DNA: TGTGCCAGCAGTTACTCCGCAGGGGGCGGTGGCTACACCTTC
CDR3: CASSYSAGGGGYTF

V: TRBV10-3
D: .
size: .
J: TRBJ1-1
DNA: TGTGCCATCAGTGAGTCGACGTTTGTGGGGGCCCGGAACACTGAAGCTTTCTTT
CDR3: CAISESTFVGARNTEAFF

V: TRBV5-1
D: TRBD2
size: .
J: TRBJ2-3
DNA: TGCGCCAGCAGCTTGGCTGGGACTAGCGGGAAAGATACGCAGTATTTT
CDR3: CASSLAGTSGKDTQYF

V: TRBV3-1/TRBV3-2
D: .
size: .
J: TRBJ1-2
DNA: TGTGCCAGCAGCCGGGACTTTGACTATGGCTACACCTTC
CDR3: CASSRDFDYGYTF

V: TRBV6-1
D: .
size: .
J: TRBJ1-2
DNA: TGTGCCAGCAGTGAAGAGCCCCCACCTAACTTC
CDR3: CASSEEPPPNF

V: TRBV7-9
D: TRBD1
size: .
J: TRBJ1-1
DNA: TGTGCCAGCAGCTTAGGGGACAGGGAACTTATGCCTGAAGCTTTCTTT
CDR3: CASSLGDRELMPEAFF

V: TRBV7-9
D: .
size: .
J: TRBJ1-4
DNA: TGTGCCAGCAGCTCCTACGCGTCCTGGGAAAAACTGTTTTTT
CDR3: CASSSYASWEKLFF

V: TRBV2
D: TRBD2
size: .
J: TRBJ2-1
DNA: TGTGCCAGCAGTAGAGCGGGGGGCTATACCAATGAGCAGTTCTTC
CDR3: CASSRAGGYTNEQFF

V: TRBV11-2
D: .
size: few
J: TRBJ2-3
DNA: TGTGCCAGCAGTGGGCCGGAAAGCACAGATACGCAGTATTTT
CDR3: CASSGPESTDTQYF

V: TRBV9
D: TRBD1
size: .
J: TRBJ1-1
DNA: TGTGCCAGCAGCGCAGCCGGGACAGGGTCTTACACTGAAGCTTTCTTT
CDR3: CASSAAGTGSYTEAFF

V: TRBV3-1/TRBV3-2
D: .
size: once
J: TRBJ1-1
DNA: TGTGCCAGCAGCCAAGGCCATAGATCTGAAGCTTTCTTT
CDR3: CASSQGHRSEAFF

V: TRBV30
D: TRBD1
size: .
J: TRBJ1-1
DNA: TGTGCCTGGAGTGTAAGGGACAGGGGGCACACTGAAGCTTTCTTT
CDR3: CAWSVRDRGHTEAFF

V: TRBV7-9
D: TRBD2
size: .
J: TRBJ2-7
DNA: TGTGCCAGCAGCCAGCTAGCGGGGGGAACCTACGAGCAGTACTTC
CDR3: CASSQLAGGTYEQYF

V: TRBV19
D: TRBD1
size: .
J: TRBJ1-6
DNA: TGTGCCAGTAGACCCCGGGACAGCAATAATTCACCCCTCCACTTT
CDR3: CASRPRDSNNSPLHF

V: TRBV6-6
D: TRBD1
size: .
J: TRBJ1-2
DNA: TGTGCCAGCAGAAGACAGGGGAGGTATGGCTACACCTTC
CDR3: CASRRQGRYGYTF

V: TRBV6-6
D: .
size: once
J: TRBJ2-2
DNA: TGTGCCAGCACCCCCGGAGGGAACACCGGGGAGCTGTTTTTT
CDR3: CASTPGGNTGELFF

V: TRBV2
D: TRBD1
size: .
J: TRBJ1-2
DNA: TGTGCCAGCGGAGAGACAGGGGTTTCCTATGGCTACACCTTC
CDR3: CASGETGVSYGYTF

V: TRBV19
D: TRBD2
size: once
J: TRBJ2-5
DNA: TGTGCCAGTACCCGACTAGCGGGGGGAAGAGAGACCCAGTACTTC
CDR3: CASTRLAGGRETQYF

V: TRBV4-1
D: TRBD1
size: .
J: TRBJ1-2
DNA: TGCGCCAGCAGCCACCGACAGGGCGATAACTATGGCTACACCTTC
CDR3: CASSHRQGDNYGYTF

V: TRBV7-2
D: TRBD1
size: once
J: TRBJ1-2
DNA: TGTGCCAGCAGCTCCCCTTTTAACCGACAGGGTGGAGGCTACACCTTC
CDR3: CASSSPFNRQGGGYTF

V: TRBV7-9
D: TRBD1
size: .
J: TRBJ1-1
DNA: TGTGCCAGCAGCTCGAGGGGGCCAGAGTCGAACACTGAAGCTTTCTTT
CDR3: CASSSRGPESNTEAFF

V: TRBV7-3
D: TRBD2
size: .
J: TRBJ2-1
DNA: TGTGCCAGCAGCCCTAGCGGGGGGAAAACATACAATGAGCAGTTCTTC
CDR3: CASSPSGGKTYNEQFF

V: TRBV11-2
D: .
size: few
J: TRBJ1-4
DNA: TGTGCCAGCAGCTCGACAGCAACTAATGAAAAACTGTTTTTT
CDR3: CASSSTATNEKLFF

V: TRBV27
D: TRBD1
size: .
J: TRBJ2-3
DNA: TGTGCCAGCAGTTCCAATCGGGCAACAGGGGGTCCCACAGATACGCAGTATTTT
CDR3: CASSSNRATGGPTDTQYF

V: TRBV6-2/TRBV6-3
D: .
size: .
J: TRBJ2-3
DNA: TGTGCCAGCAGTGCTTACAGGGATCAGGAGAACACAGATACGCAGTATTTT
CDR3: CASSAYRDQENTDTQYF

V: TRBV5-1
D: .
size: .
J: TRBJ1-2
DNA: TGCGCCAGCAGCCCCGAGCCGCTAAACTATGGCTACACCTTC
CDR3: CASSPEPLNYGYTF

V: TRBV5-6
D: .
size: .
J: TRBJ1-6
DNA: TGTGCCAGCAGCTTTGGGCCGCCCGGTGGTTCACCCCTCCACTTT
CDR3: CASSFGPPGGSPLHF

V: TRBV7-8
D: .
size: .
J: TRBJ1-1
DNA: TGTGCCAGCAGCTTAGCATGGGGGCTGAACACTGAAGCTTTCTTT
CDR3: CASSLAWGLNTEAFF

V: TRBV10-3
D: TRBD1
size: many
J: TRBJ1-2
DNA: TGTGCCATCAGTGGAGGGGACAGGGGGCACTATGGCTACACCTTC
CDR3: CAISGGDRGHYGYTF

V: TRBV4-1
D: .
size: .
J: TRBJ2-7
DNA: TGCGCCAGCAGCCAAGAACCGGGGCAGGGGGAGCAGTACTTC
CDR3: CASSQEPGQGEQYF

V: TRBV1
D: .
size: few
J: TRBJ2-5
DNA: TGCACCAGCGGTCCGACTAGCGGGGGAGAAGAGACCCAGTACTTC
CDR3: CTSGPTSGGEETQYF

V: TRBV9
D: .
size: .
J: TRBJ2-7
DNA: TGTGCCAGCAGCCCCTCAGGGGTTAGCTCCTACGAGCAGTACTTC
CDR3: CASSPSGVSSYEQYF

V: TRBV25-1
D: .
size: .
J: TRBJ2-1
DNA: TGTGCCAGCAGTGATAATGGGGGCGCCTACAATGAGCAGTTCTTC
CDR3: CASSDNGGAYNEQFF

V: TRBV6-4
D: TRBD2
size: .
J: TRBJ2-2
DNA: TGTGCCAGCAGTCCCCAGGGACTAGCGTCCACCGGGGAGCTGTTTTTT
CDR3: CASSPQGLASTGELFF

V: TRBV6-5
D: TRBD1
size: .
J: TRBJ1-4
DNA: TGTGCCACCCGACAGGGCGATGAAAAACTGTTTTTT
CDR3: CATRQGDEKLFF

V: TRBV11-2
D: .
size: .
J: TRBJ1-1
DNA: TGTGCCAGCAGTCCCAGGGCGGGGACTGAAGCTTTCTTT
CDR3: CASSPRAGTEAFF

V: TRBV4-1
D: .
size: .
J: TRBJ1-2
DNA: TGCGCCAGCAGCCAAGTAGGTCCGGGGTATGGCTACACCTTC
CDR3: CASSQVGPGYGYTF

V: TRBV6-1
D: .
size: few
J: TRBJ2-5
DNA: TGTGCCAGCAGTGAATATAGGGGGGAGACCCAGTACTTC
CDR3: CASSEYRGETQYF

V: TRBV18
D: .
size: once
J: TRBJ2-5
DNA: TGTGCCAGCTCACCACCGTTCCCCGAAGAGACCCAGTACTTC
CDR3: CASSPPFPEETQYF

V: TRBV18
D: .
size: few
J: TRBJ1-5
DNA: TGTGCCAGCTCACCAGGAGTTAGCAATCAGCCCCAGCATTTT
CDR3: CASSPGVSNQPQHF

V: TRBV18
D: .
size: .
J: TRBJ1-1
DNA: TGTGCCAGCTCACCCCCACAGAGTACCACTGAAGCTTTCTTT
CDR3: CASSPPQSTTEAFF

V: TRBV7-9
D: .
size: few
J: TRBJ1-2
DNA: TGTGCCAGCAGCTTAGCTAGGATTGAGGAGGGAAGACATGGCTACACCTTC
CDR3: CASSLARIEEGRHGYTF

V: TRBV12-2
D: .
size: .
J: TRBJ2-5
DNA: TGTGCAAGTCGCTTCGCCGGGGGACTAGCTGAGACCCAGTACTTC
CDR3: CASRFAGGLAETQYF